The 21 T cell receptor beta chains reported below all come from one sample, sequenced in a study of tumor and adjacent non-tumor tissue in lung cancer. A modified ARM-PCR protocol with three rounds of nested PCR amplified TCRbeta. TCRdb redid the calling of the multiplex PCR reads with MiXCR, one entry per CDR3 protein. In the table there are tens of thousands of distinct CDR3 sequences, nearly 70% of which are singletons. This sample's RNA came from whole unsorted tissue. More than 3 cm separated this lung sample from the edge of the tumor. The sample taken for sequencing was distant non-tumor lung tissue. These receptors originate from a woman aged 50 to 60 with non-small cell lung cancer.

The J gene is TRBJ2-5, the V gene TRBV11-2; 7 nucleotides line up with TRBD2. The V segment lost 0 bases and the J segment 13 bases; nucleotides outside the gene matches: 8. Germline V gene lookup returns CDR1 SGHAT and CDR2 FQNNGV. The CDR3 runs 13 residues. The CDR3 reads CASSLDRLAELYF. For the CDR3, the DNA is TGTGCCAGCAGCTTAGATCGGCTAGCGGAGCTGTACTTC.

Concerning this clonotype itself: Given a much more abundant clone one base away, this may be a read error. Because it lacks the conserved phenylalanine or tryptophan at the end, this CDR3 is likely a read error. The rearrangement joins TRBV5-5 to TRBJ2-1, with 10 bases identical to TRBD2. CDR1 is SGHKS, CDR2 YYEKEE, per germline (reference sequence). This CDR3 has 16 residues. After removal of 0 bases from V and 3 bases from J, the junction contained 3 bases not matched to a gene. In DNA, the CDR3 is TGTGCCAGCAGCTTGGTTAGCGGGGGGCTCTACAATGAGCAGTTCCTC. Translated: CASSLVSGGLYNEQFL.

Turning to this clonotype: A much larger clone sits a single nucleotide away, making a read error possible. The chain carries TRBV5-4 and TRBJ2-3, with 7 bases lining up with TRBD1. Germline V gives CDR1 SGHNT, CDR2 YYREEE (reference sequence). The CDR3 is 15 residues long. Here the CDR3 reads CACSPDRARTDTQYF. DNA of the CDR3: TGTGCCTGCAGCCCCGACAGGGCCCGCACAGATACGCAGTATTTT.

There are many counts of this clonotype. The CDR3 sequence is CSVEVLAEPKNIQYF. In DNA, the CDR3 is TGCAGCGTTGAAGTCCTAGCGGAACCCAAAAACATTCAGTACTTC. The rearrangement uses TRBV29-1 and TRBJ2-4; TRBD2 agrees at 7 bases. Germline loops: CDR1 SQVTM, CDR2 ANQGSEA. The J segment lost 2 bases and the V segment lost 1 base, leaving 5 bases of the junction unmatched. The CDR3 runs 15 residues.

Points on this clonotype: A junction end diverges from the germline sequence, so it may reflect a read error. The chain has TRBV29-1 and TRBJ1-2; the D is unclear. The length of the CDR3 is 14 residues. Germline CDR1 is SQVTM and CDR2 is ANQGSEA. CDR3 in amino acids: CSVDKAEDNYVYTF. The CDR3 nucleotides are TGCAGCGTCGACAAGGCAGAGGATAACTATGTCTACACCTTC.

Concerning this clonotype: It may be a read error: a sequence one base away is much more abundant. The rearrangement joins TRBV29-1 to TRBJ1-5; weak D call: TRBD1 (5 bases). CDR3 length equals 12 residues. Germline V gene lookup returns CDR1 SQVTM and CDR2 ANQGSEA. V shed 6 bases and J shed 5 bases, with 11 bases lying between them. CDR3 amino acids: CSVTLGDQPQHF. The CDR3 bases are TGCAGCGTCACTCTGGGGGATCAGCCCCAGCATTTT.

In regard to this clonotype: One end of the junction varies from germline; a read error may be responsible. V is TRBV20-1 and J is TRBJ2-5; possibly TRBD2 for D (5 bases). Germline assignment: CDR1 DFQATT and CDR2 SNEGSKA (reference sequence). There are 12 residues in the CDR3. This chain's CDR3 is CSAPHGKETQYF. The CDR3 DNA is TGCAGTGCTCCACACGGGAAAGAGACACAGTACTTC.

The chain joins TRBV11-2 to TRBJ1-1, with D hard to call. Germline CDR1 and CDR2: SGHAT and FQNNGV. Trimming removed 7 bases at V and 3 bases at J, with 15 bases between. The CDR3 length is 14 residues. CDR3 sequence: CASNFAGKDTEAFF. CDR3 nucleotides: TGTGCCAGCAACTTCGCGGGCAAGGACACTGAAGCTTTCTTT. The full variable domain, completed using reference TRBV11-2 and TRBJ1-1, is EAGVAQSPRYKIIEKRQSVAFWCNPISGHATLYWYQQILGQGPKLLIQFQNNGVVDDSQLPKDRFSAERLKGVDSTLKIQPAKLEDSAVYLCASNFAGKDTEAFFGQGTRLTVV.

Worth noting for this clonotype: This CDR3 is missing its conserved last phenylalanine or tryptophan, likely due to a read error. The V call is TRBV10-3, the J call TRBJ2-5, with D perhaps TRBD2 (5 bases). Trimming pared 11 bases from V and 5 bases from J, leaving 21 bases between. Germline CDR1 and CDR2: ENHRY and SYGVKD. This CDR3 is 14 amino acids long. CDR3 loop: CAVGPPGGSETQYI. In nucleotides, the CDR3 is TGTGCCGTCGGACCTCCCGGAGGTAGTGAGACCCAGTACATC.

This chain uses TRBV10-1 with TRBJ2-2; possible D gene TRBD2, 5 bases. Looked up from germline, CDR1 is WNHNN and CDR2 is SYGVQD (reference sequence). Trimming pared 1 base from V and 7 bases from J, leaving 22 bases between. The CDR3 loop spans 18 amino acids. The chain's CDR3 is CASSEFSSGSVDIGELFF. The CDR3 DNA is TGCGCCAGCAGTGAGTTCTCCAGCGGTAGTGTCGACATCGGGGAGCTGTTTTTT.

This clonotype showed up just a few times. This may come from a read error, since a much larger clone is one base off. V is TRBV20-1 and J is TRBJ2-5; D is ambiguous. The CDR3 extends over 14 amino acids. Looked up from germline, CDR1 is DFQATT and CDR2 is SNEGSKA (reference sequence). Between the trimmed V and J ends, which lost 6 bases and 7 bases, there was a span of 21 bases. The CDR3 spells CSAPPSRTIGTQYF. The CDR3 DNA reads as TGCAGTGCCCCACCCTCGCGAACAATTGGGACCCAGTACTTC.

This clonotype was seen only once. In this CDR3 the conserved last residue, phenylalanine or tryptophan, is missing, so a read error is likely. The DNA is omitted, as the CDR3 cannot be located on it reliably, and the CDR3 follows TCRdb's listing. This chain joins TRBV11-3 and TRBJ1-1. The CDR3 is 14 amino acids long, termini counted. CDR1 is SGHNT, CDR2 YENEEA, per germline. This chain's CDR3 is CASSLDGETPETFY.

The rearrangement joins TRBV12-3 or TRBV12-4 to TRBJ1-4, with TRBD1 matching over 8 bases. Trimming took 6 bases from V and 3 from J; bases not matched to a gene: 12. This CDR3 is 17 amino acids long. The CDR3 here is CASRLTGTGRANEKLFF. In nucleotides, the CDR3 is TGTGCCAGCAGATTAACCGGGACAGGTCGGGCTAATGAAAAACTGTTTTTT.

This clonotype was detected a few times. A much more abundant neighbour one base away suggests this may be a read error. V usage is TRBV29-1 and J usage is TRBJ1-3; unclear D gene. The germline gives CDR1 SQVTM, CDR2 ANQGSEA. The CDR3 contains 11 residues. The chain's CDR3 is CGVVSGNTIYF. For the CDR3, the DNA is TGCGGCGTGGTCAGTGGAAACACCATATATTTT.

This chain uses TRBV11-2 with TRBJ2-7; D perhaps matches TRBD1 (6 bases). The V and J ends lost 5 bases and 12 bases respectively, with 26 bases between them. There are 15 residues in the CDR3. In germline, CDR1 is SGHAT, CDR2 FQNNGV. The CDR3: CASSIGAGVTYKRYF. The CDR3 DNA follows: TGTGCCAGCAGCATCGGGGCAGGGGTTACCTACAAGCGGTACTTC. The full variable domain, its missing parts supplied by reference TRBV11-2 and TRBJ2-7, is EAGVAQSPRYKIIEKRQSVAFWCNPISGHATLYWYQQILGQGPKLLIQFQNNGVVDDSQLPKDRFSAERLKGVDSTLKIQPAKLEDSAVYLCASSIGAGVTYKRYFGPGTRLTVT.

A note on this clonotype: Because it lacks the conserved phenylalanine or tryptophan at the end, this CDR3 is likely a read error. V gene TRBV20-1 combines with J gene TRBJ2-2; D perhaps matches TRBD1 (5 bases). Per the germline V gene, CDR1 is DFQATT and CDR2 is SNEGSKA (reference sequence). This CDR3 has 12 residues. V lost 2 bases, J lost 7 bases, and 8 bases lay in between. CDR3 bases: TGCAGTGCTAGACAGGGTGGCGGGGAGCTGTTTTAT. It specifies CSARQGGGELFY.

To note about this clonotype: The junction departs from germline at one end; a sequencing error may be responsible. The V and J genes are TRBV12-3 or TRBV12-4 and TRBJ2-1; D remains unclear. The CDR3 contains 20 residues. As DNA, the CDR3 is TGTGCCAGCCTCCCAGGAGTCGGTTCCTCGGCTAGAAATTCCTACAATGAGCAGTTATTC. Its translation is CASLPGVGSSARNSYNEQLF.

The V call is TRBV10-3, the J call TRBJ2-7; D is undetermined. The V end lost 6 bases, the J end lost 3 bases, and 12 bases lay between the germline ends. The germline V gene has CDR1 ENHRY and CDR2 SYGVKD. This CDR3 spans 13 amino acids. This CDR3 is CAISQIDLYEQYF. CDR3 nucleotides: TGTGCCATCAGCCAGATAGACCTCTACGAGCAGTACTTC.

This clonotype was observed a few times. The rearrangement joins TRBV4-2 to TRBJ2-1; TRBD1 or TRBD2 may be the D gene (6 bases each). Germline V gene sequence: CDR1 LGHNA, CDR2 YNFKEQ. This CDR3 is 16 amino acids long. V lost 1 base and J lost 8, with 18 bases in between. CDR3 in DNA: TGTGCCAGCAGCCAAGGACCCGTTGGGGGGCGGGATGAGCAGTTCTTC. It translates to CASSQGPVGGRDEQFF.

This clonotype was counted ten times or more. This chain uses TRBV11-2 with TRBJ2-7; 8 bases agree with TRBD1. CDR3 length: 15 amino acids. CDR1 and CDR2 from the germline V gene are SGHAT and FQNNGV. The V and J ends lost 9 bases and 2 bases, in that order; junction bases with no gene match: 12. The CDR3 DNA reads TGTGCCAGAATACCGGGGACAGGCCGGACCTACGAGCAGTACTTC. This translates into CARIPGTGRTYEQYF.

This clonotype was seen at least ten times. This chain joins TRBV20-1 and TRBJ2-7, with D tentatively TRBD1 or TRBD2 (5 bases each). The germline CDR1 and CDR2 sequences are DFQATT and SNEGSKA (reference sequence). This CDR3 region has 12 residues. The V gene lost 4 bases and the J gene lost 0 bases, with 7 bases spanning the gap. Written as DNA, the CDR3 is TGCAGTGCTACGGGGCTCTCCTACGAGCAGTACTTC. Translating gives CSATGLSYEQYF.